Included here is one T cell receptor (beta chain) sequence, with context. What it binds is not known. Germline loops: CDR1 LNHDA, CDR2 SQIVND (reference sequence). CDR3 length equals 15 residues. V shed 6 bases and J shed 4 bases, with 18 bases lying between them. This record comes from a study of PD-1 blockade in classical Hodgkin lymphoma. Measured with immunoSEQ multiplex PCR; TCRdb has only the in-frame clones, and not every one. The sample shows 15,000 to 17,000 clones, more than 70% of them seen only once. Study-wide results and limits: It was reported that newly diagnosed patients had less baseline TCR diversity than healthy donors.

Noted time point: newly diagnosed, previously untreated cHL patient sample. Negative magnetic selection isolated CD4+ T cells from thawed PBMCs. The sample consisted of CD4+ T cells from blood. The genes are TRBV19 and TRBJ1-1; the D gene is possibly TRBD1 (5 bases). The source is a human donor with classical Hodgkin lymphoma. CDR3: CASSIVGGSRTEAFF. DNA for the CDR3: TGTGCCAGTAGCATCGTCGGGGGTTCACGCACTGAAGCTTTCTTT.